This section outlines one T cell receptor beta chain sequence together with its context. Its specific antigen is unknown. Base-call qualities are not available, and no considerably larger clone is one nucleotide away. Another Seattle source contributed samples from volunteer blood donors who had recovered from COVID-19. Each collaborating institution followed its own protocols to collect whole blood in K2EDTA tubes. For TCRbeta analysis, collaborator samples were shipped as frozen whole blood, as isolated PBMCs, or as DNA extracted from either sample type. This sample stems from a study of blood T cell repertoires in COVID-19 (dated by TCRdb to 2020 to 2022). A note on the overall study: The collaborator samples originated in the United States, Italy and Spain and spanned the acute and convalescent phases of COVID-19. Where HLA class I and class II types were available, the types were taken from metadata supplied by the sample provider, not from assay-based typing. The dataset comprised deeply sampled blood TCRbeta repertoires from subjects exposed to, actively infected with, or recovered from COVID-19. Sample metadata almost always included a de-identified subject ID, COVID-19 status, age in years and sex. The prospective study material was composed of cDNA or gDNA derived from T cells, B-cell-depleted T cells, or PBMCs. The repertoires were released in a freely available public database intended as a resource for research on the immune response to SARS-CoV-2. The samples were drawn from the first 160 participants of the ongoing ImmuneRACE study and from roughly 1,300 subjects provided by 6 global collaborators.

Unmatched junction bases come to 2, with V trimmed by 6 bases and J by 3 bases. The CDR3 has 12 amino acids, counting the end cysteine and phenylalanine. Just CDR3 DNA is preserved here, 36 bases in frame from base 1. CDR1 SQVTM and CDR2 ANQGSEA were looked up in the germline V gene. Overall study outcomes, separate from this receptor: Clinical and demographic metadata were provided uncurated, with the amount varying by source and participant.

The immunoSEQ Assay, a bias-controlled multiplex PCR, was used to amplify TCRbeta CDR3 regions from genomic DNA. Per the original workflow: The number of nucleated cells in each sample was estimated from the amplification of reference gene primers within the assay. To quantify the absolute abundance of each unique TCRbeta CDR3 rearrangement, sequence reads were collapsed and filtered. Productive Simpson clonality was computed per sample as the square root of Simpson's diversity index over productive rearrangements. TCRdb holds this immuneACCESS table with in-frame rearrangements only. Some clones are missing; in checked studies, unresolved V genes explain under half, and the rest has no known cause. The DNA was the basis for D and trimming; V, J and clone size are from that table. This sample comprises some 150,000 clones, 80% to 90% of them detected only once. The top ten clonotypes cover 35% to 40% of the sample.

The sample taken for sequencing was peripheral blood. The chain employs TRBV29-1 and TRBJ2-7, and 10 junctional nucleotides match TRBD2. The sequence was obtained from a man aged 50-59 years who had recovered from COVID-19. The nucleotides are TGCAGCGTAATAGCGGGGGGCTACGAGCAGTACTTC. This yields the protein CSVIAGGYEQYF.